This T cell receptor beta chain is drawn from a study of blood T cell repertoires in COVID-19. Study details: Collection of acute and convalescent COVID-19 samples took place in the United States, Italy and Spain. T cells, B-cell-depleted T cells, or PBMCs provided the cDNA or gDNA that served as material.

Original processing methods: Estimation of nucleated cell counts was performed using reference gene primer amplification. The assay was immunoSEQ multiplex PCR, and TCRdb's table has in-frame clones only and misses some. The DNA was the basis for D and trimming; V, J and clone size are from that table. The table includes more than 300,000 clones, around nine tenths detected once. The CDR3 runs 15 residues. J lost 4 bases, V lost 7 bases, and 12 bases had no gene match. From germline, CDR1 is SQVTM and CDR2 ANQGSEA. The source is a woman in her late teens or twenties who had recovered from COVID-19. The V and J genes are TRBV29-1 and TRBJ2-5, with 10 bases matching TRBD1. The specimen sequenced was peripheral blood. This CDR3 is CSGTLTGGSGETQYF. In DNA form, the CDR3 reads TGCAGCGGAACCCTGACAGGGGGCTCGGGAGAGACCCAGTACTTC.